This T cell receptor (beta chain) was sequenced for a study of OX40 agonist ivuxolimab in advanced cancers. Study background: With a range of roughly 23 to 79, age averaged approximately 60 years, and approximately 83% were male. Findings and limits, study-wide: CD4+ and CD8+ blood T cells expanded clonally by week 6 at 0.1 to 3.0 mg/kg.

Repertoires were generated with immunoSEQ multiplex PCR, while TCRdb's copy carries only in-frame clones and drops some. The repertoire holds about 19,000 clones, with under 90% as singletons. Concerning this clone: Its antigen is as yet unknown.

The CDR3 spans 14 residues. The V end was cut by 3 bases, the J end by 2 bases, with 11 bases between. Germline lookup yields CDR1 MDHEN and CDR2 SYDVKM. The clonotype comes from an adult with an advanced solid tumor such as melanoma, head and neck, liver or kidney cancer. V gene TRBV28 combines with J gene TRBJ2-7; D gene ambiguous. Sequencing used CD4+ or CD8+ T cells sorted from blood, obtained in a trial of the OX40 agonist ivuxolimab. In DNA form, the CDR3 reads TGTGCCAGCAGTTTCCAGGCTGGGACCTACGAGCAGTACTTC. Its protein product is CASSFQAGTYEQYF.